A selection of T cell receptor beta chains follows, all from one sample in a study of blood T cell repertoires in COVID-19. TCRdb's copy holds only in-frame clones and misses some; the assay was immunoSEQ multiplex PCR. The repertoire holds under 150,000 clones, about four fifths seen once, with about a tenth in the top ten. The sample comprised peripheral blood. The receptors were sampled from a man between 35 and 55 years old with active or convalescent COVID-19. CDR3s include the opening cysteine and the closing phenylalanine or tryptophan. A D gene is named only where the DNA matches it firmly. Rows may omit the clone size; those that give it use once, few, many or a size class.

TGTGCCAGCAGCTTAGAACTAGCGGGGGGGGGCACAGATACGCAGTATTTT	CASSLELAGGGTDTQYF	TRBD2	TRBJ2-3	TRBV7-2	once
TGTGCCAGCAGCTTCCGACTAGCGGGGGGGCCGGCTGCCCAGTACTTC	CASSFRLAGGPAAQYF	TRBD2	TRBJ2-5	TRBV7-2	.
TGTGCCAGCAGCTCCGCAGGGGTGAACGAGCAGTACTTC	CASSSAGVNEQYF	.	TRBJ2-7	TRBV5-6	.
TGTGCCTGGAGTCCCGACCGGACAGGGGTGGTAAATGGCTACACCTTC	CAWSPDRTGVVNGYTF	TRBD1	TRBJ1-2	TRBV30	.
TGTGCCAGCAGTTACTCGCCAGACAAGCACTCCTGGGAGCAGTACTTC	CASSYSPDKHSWEQYF	.	TRBJ2-7	TRBV6-5	.
TGTGCCACCAACTCCCTATCCTCCTCCTACGAGCAGTACTTC	CATNSLSSSYEQYF	.	TRBJ2-7	TRBV2	once
TGTGCCAGCAGCGGACAGGGGCGAAATGAAGCTTTCTTT	CASSGQGRNEAFF	TRBD1	TRBJ1-1	TRBV12-3/TRBV12-4	once
TGTGCCAGCAGTTCCGGGACAGGGGGCAACGAGCAGTACTTC	CASSSGTGGNEQYF	TRBD1	TRBJ2-7	TRBV6-2/TRBV6-3	.
TGTGCCAGCAGCCCGCGGGAGGGTGGGGATACGCAGTATTTT	CASSPREGGDTQYF	TRBD2	TRBJ2-3	TRBV7-2	.
TGTGCCAGCAGTTACGGCCCAGGGAACTATGGCTACACCTTC	CASSYGPGNYGYTF	.	TRBJ1-2	TRBV6-5	.
TGTGCCAGCAGCCTACTTGGGACAGGTTACGAGCAGTACTTC	CASSLLGTGYEQYF	TRBD1	TRBJ2-7	TRBV5-5	.
TGTGCCAGTAGCATTCGCGGATTCTCTGGAAACACCATATATTTT	CASSIRGFSGNTIYF	.	TRBJ1-3	TRBV19	.
TGTGCCAGCAGCACGGAGGGGAGTCAGGAGACCCAGTACTTC	CASSTEGSQETQYF	.	TRBJ2-5	TRBV9	.
TGTGCCAGCGGCCATGAGACAGGAGTCACCGGGGAGCTGTTTTTT	CASGHETGVTGELFF	.	TRBJ2-2	TRBV25-1	once
TGTGCCATCAGTGAGACGGACAGGGTTAACACTGAAGCTTTCTTT	CAISETDRVNTEAFF	TRBD1	TRBJ1-1	TRBV10-3	.
TGTGCCAGCTCACTTAGCTCCTACAATGAGCAGTTCTTC	CASSLSSYNEQFF	.	TRBJ2-1	TRBV18	.
TGTGCCAGCAGGCTGACAGGGGGCTGGGCCAACGTCCTGACTTTC	CASRLTGGWANVLTF	TRBD1	TRBJ2-6	TRBV11-1	.
TGTGCCAGCAGACCTGTCGGGACAGGCCGGTACGAGCAGTACTTC	CASRPVGTGRYEQYF	TRBD1	TRBJ2-7	TRBV6-5	.
TGTGCCAGCAGTTACAGGGCGGATACGCAGTATTTT	CASSYRADTQYF	.	TRBJ2-3	TRBV12-3/TRBV12-4	.
TGTGCCAGCAGCTCAGAAGGAGGGGGCGCCTTTTGGATGGAGACCCAGTACTTC	CASSSEGGGAFWMETQYF	.	TRBJ2-5	TRBV3-1/TRBV3-2	.
TGCGCCAGCAGCTTGGCCGGGTCAGCGGGGTTGCAGGATGAGCAGTTCTTC	CASSLAGSAGLQDEQFF	TRBD2	TRBJ2-1	TRBV5-1	.
TGTGCCAGCAGCTTACGGGCAACCTTAGGACTAGCGCAAGAGACCCAGTACTTC	CASSLRATLGLAQETQYF	TRBD2	TRBJ2-5	TRBV7-2	once
TGTGCCAGCTCACCAGTACAGGAGAATCAGCCCCAGCATTTT	CASSPVQENQPQHF	.	TRBJ1-5	TRBV18	.
TGTGCCAGCAGCCGGCCCCGGGGGGGGGTGAGGAATGAGCAGTTCTTC	CASSRPRGGVRNEQFF	TRBD2	TRBJ2-1	TRBV5-6	few
TGTGCCAGCAGCTTAGAGTCCGCAGGCCTTACAGATACGCAGTATTTT	CASSLESAGLTDTQYF	.	TRBJ2-3	TRBV11-2	.
TGTGCCAGCAGCCAATTAATGAACACTGAAGCTTTCTTT	CASSQLMNTEAFF	.	TRBJ1-1	TRBV3-1/TRBV3-2	.
TGCGCCAGCAGCTTGGGGGAGAGTACGAGAGGGGAAAAACTGTTTTTT	CASSLGESTRGEKLFF	.	TRBJ1-4	TRBV5-1	.
TGTGCCAGCAGTGAACGGTATGAGCAGTTCTTC	CASSERYEQFF	.	TRBJ2-1	TRBV25-1	.